This TCR beta chain was obtained from a study of blood T cells in healthy people across ages. Whole-study results and caveats: More naive CD4+ cells and higher diversity were found in long-lived than in aged donors.

Each sample yielded at least 6 million isolated PBMCs. Points on this clonotype: Antigen: not known.

A second PCR, run for about 7 to 11 cycles, used a sample-barcoded 5' primer plus a J-beta primer mix. TCRdb processed the 5' RACE reads anew with MiXCR; each CDR3 protein has one entry. The data show about 570,000 distinct CDR3 sequences, 25% to 30% seen once. This CDR3 contains 13 residues. The germline V and J ends were trimmed by 1 base and 3 bases, with 10 bases remaining between them. The germline gives CDR1 DFQATT, CDR2 SNEGSKA (reference sequence). The sequencing input was blood. The V gene is TRBV20-1, the J gene TRBJ2-7, with D tentatively TRBD1 or TRBD2 (5 bases each). This clonotype originated in a woman in her 70s in good health. The CDR3 bases are TGCAGTGCTAGAGGGGACGGATACTACGAGCAGTACTTC. Protein: CSARGDGYYEQYF.